This T cell receptor (beta chain) was identified during a study of T cell changes during pregnancy in multiple sclerosis. Produced via immunoSEQ multiplex PCR; TCRdb's table is partial and in-frame only. The table records around 47,000 clones, 90% to 95% of them present only once. This CDR3 contains 17 residues. Germline CDR1 and CDR2: SGHTA and FQGNSA. Germline trimming cut 1 base from V and 3 bases from J; bases unmatched to any gene: 11. The chain is built from TRBV7-2 and TRBJ2-7; 8 nucleotides align to TRBD1. This specimen consisted of CD8+ T cells from peripheral blood mononuclear cells, obtained in the first trimester of pregnancy. The sequence came from a female donor with multiple sclerosis, enrolled in a pregnancy study. CDR3 nucleotides: TGTGCCAGCAGCTTAGATGATTGGACAGGGATCGGCTACGAGCAGTACTTC. It translates to CASSLDDWTGIGYEQYF.